These 8 T cell receptor beta chains originate from one sample sequenced in a study of tumor-infiltrating lymphocytes in primary liver carcinoma. A primer matching the constant region was used to make TCR beta cDNA from around 460 ng of total RNA. It was through three nested multiplex PCR rounds of slightly modified ARM-PCR that TCR beta libraries arose. The two initial PCR rounds, about 9 cycles each, used TRBV1-TRBV30 forward and C-beta reverse primers. From the multiplex PCR reads, TCRdb called clonotypes with MiXCR, one entry per CDR3 protein. The data contain approximately 330,000 distinct CDR3 sequences, around 60% of them singletons. Both blood RNA, taken from unsorted whole blood, and germline DNA were extracted. Source material: peripheral blood. All receptors derive from a middle-aged man with primary liver carcinoma and hepatitis B virus infection.

This chain connects TRBV3-1 to TRBJ2-7; a weak D match, TRBD1 (7 bases). The CDR3 has 16 amino acids. Trimming stripped 0 bases from V and 1 base from J, with 13 bases between. Germline V gene lookup returns CDR1 LGHDT and CDR2 YNNKEL (reference sequence). This CDR3 reads CASSQDRGTASYEQYF. CDR3 nucleotide sequence: TGTGCCAGCAGCCAAGACCGGGGGACAGCGTCCTACGAGCAGTACTTC.

The chain carries TRBV10-3 and TRBJ1-2; D uncertain. V lost 4 bases and J 2 bases, leaving 17 bases between the germline ends. Germline-derived CDR1 and CDR2 are ENHRY and SYGVKD. This CDR3 has 16 residues. The CDR3, as DNA: TGTGCCATCAGTGGGAATCCAATAACGGCAAACTATGGCTACACCTTC. Protein sequence: CAISGNPITANYGYTF.

A word on this clonotype: The CDR3 carries no conserved terminal phenylalanine or tryptophan, so it likely arises from a read error. V gene TRBV6-1 combines with J gene TRBJ2-2; possibly TRBD1 for D (6 bases). The CDR3 sequence is 16 residues long. The germline V and J ends were trimmed by 6 bases and 2 bases, with 16 bases remaining between them. CDR1 and CDR2 from the germline V gene are MNHNS and SASEGT. CDR3 residues: CASRPGTSFNTGELFS. In nucleotides, the CDR3 is TGTGCCAGCAGACCCGGGACATCCTTCAACACCGGGGAGCTGTTTTCT.

A note on this clonotype: A much bigger clone sits one base away, suggesting this may be a read error. This chain joins TRBV30 and TRBJ2-6; weak D call: TRBD1 (5 bases). Germline V gene lookup returns CDR1 GTSNPN and CDR2 SVGIG (reference sequence). The CDR3 spans 14 residues. Trimming left V 8 bases short and J 1 base short, with 12 bases between. CDR3 nucleotides: TGTGCCGGGAACAGGTGGTCTGGGGCCAACGTCCTGACTTTC. Protein sequence: CAGNRWSGANVLTF.

The table lists this clonotype with a few counts. V usage is TRBV14 and J usage is TRBJ1-2, with a weak D call TRBD1 (5 bases). V was trimmed by 4 bases and J by 8 bases, leaving 11 bases between them. The CDR3 contains 12 residues. The V gene's germline CDR1 is SGHDN and CDR2 FVKESK. CDR3 protein: CASSRVGVGYTF. For the CDR3, the DNA is TGTGCCAGCAGCCGAGTGGGGGTGGGCTACACCTTC.

In this sample, this clonotype turned up once. A much larger clone sits a single nucleotide away, making a read error possible. The V call is TRBV6-5, the J call TRBJ2-7; 7 bases are shared with TRBD1. J gave up 0 bases and V 6 bases, and 8 bases lay outside the gene matches. Germline CDR1 MNHEY, CDR2 SVGAGI. CDR3 size: 15 residues. CDR3 sequence (DNA): TGTGCCAGCAGCCAGGGGGTCGCAAGCTCCTACGAGCAGTACTTC. It codes for CASSQGVASSYEQYF.

This sequence joins TRBV13 and TRBJ2-7; 8 nucleotides align to TRBD1. V shed 3 bases, J shed 3 bases, and the junction held 7 bases outside the gene matches. This CDR3 has 15 amino acids. Looked up from germline, CDR1 is PRHDT and CDR2 is FYEKMQ (reference sequence). The CDR3 sequence is CASSLGQEHYYEQYF. CDR3 coding DNA: TGTGCCAGCAGCTTGGGACAGGAGCACTACTACGAGCAGTACTTC.

In the case of this clonotype: No conserved phenylalanine or tryptophan ends this CDR3, so it is likely a read error. The chain links TRBV7-8 to TRBJ2-7; weak D call: TRBD1 (7 bases). This CDR3 comprises 15 residues. The germline gives CDR1 SGHVS, CDR2 FQNEAQ. CDR3 nucleotides: TGTGCCAGCAACTTAGCGCAGGGGGGTGTCTACGAGCAGTACCTC. This codes for CASNLAQGGVYEQYL.